The next 20 T cell receptor beta chains were all read from a single sample in a study of CD8 T cells in Susac syndrome. With random hexamers, reverse transcription was performed on roughly 0.45 to 1 ug of RNA. MiXCR, applied by TCRdb to the immunoSEQ multiplex PCR reads, yields one record per CDR3 protein. The sample consists of some 260,000 distinct CDR3 sequences, approximately 92% of them appearing once. The sequencing input was CD4+ T cells from PBMCs. Every receptor here comes from a human donor with multiple sclerosis.

The genes are TRBV14 and TRBJ2-5; either TRBD1 or TRBD2 may fit D (5 bases each). Germline V gives CDR1 SGHDN, CDR2 FVKESK. With 1 base removed from V and 1 base from J, the gap between germline ends came to 7 bases. The CDR3 sequence is 14 residues long. CDR3 protein: CASSQGGVQETQYF. The CDR3 DNA sequence: TGTGCCAGCAGCCAAGGAGGGGTCCAAGAGACCCAGTACTTC.

The chain combines TRBV6-1 with TRBJ2-7; no definite D call. The V end was cut by 2 bases, the J end by 3 bases, with 8 bases between. This CDR3 is built from 13 residues. From germline, CDR1 is MNHNS and CDR2 SASEGT. The CDR3 sequence: CASSESGNYEQYV. Here the CDR3 DNA reads TGTGCCAGCAGTGAATCGGGTAACTACGAGCAGTACGTC.

In DNA form, the CDR3 reads TGTGCCAGCTCCCACCCCGGGGCTGGATACGAGCAGTACTTC. Translation: CASSHPGAGYEQYF. The chain is built from TRBV18 and TRBJ2-7; D tentatively reads TRBD1 or TRBD2 (5 bases each). V was cut by 6 bases and J by 4 bases, with 16 bases left in between. Germline V gene data show CDR1 as KGHSH and CDR2 as LQKENI. The CDR3 loop spans 14 amino acids.

The chain links TRBV20-1 to TRBJ2-3, with a possible D match to TRBD2 (5 bases). This CDR3 is built from 16 residues. Germline CDR1 and CDR2: DFQATT and SNEGSKA (reference sequence). Trimming took off 3 bases at V and 2 bases at J, with 18 bases between the two ends. CDR3 region: CSARGYGRVTTDTQYF. CDR3 coding DNA: TGCAGTGCTAGGGGATACGGGCGGGTTACCACAGATACGCAGTATTTT.

The chain has TRBV5-4 and TRBJ1-6, with a possible D match to TRBD1 (5 bases). The CDR3 loop spans 13 amino acids. CDR1 is SGHNT, CDR2 YYREEE, per germline (reference sequence). Trimming removed 4 bases at V and 8 bases at J, with 10 bases between. This CDR3 reads CASSRDGHSPLHF. The DNA for the CDR3 is TGTGCCAGCAGCAGGGACGGGCATTCACCCCTCCACTTT.

This chain connects TRBV29-1 to TRBJ2-5; 7 positions agree with TRBD1. Germline V gene sequence: CDR1 SQVTM, CDR2 ANQGSEA. Unmatched junction bases numbered 15, after V lost 6 bases and J lost 5 bases. CDR3 length equals 15 residues. The CDR3 nucleotides read TGCAGCGTCGACCCCTTCGACAGGGTCGGGGAGACCCAGTACTTC. This codes for CSVDPFDRVGETQYF.

Here the CDR3 reads CATSRDLGGTQPQHF. The CDR3 nucleotides read TGTGCCACCAGCAGAGATCTGGGAGGGACCCAGCCCCAGCATTTT. This chain connects TRBV15 to TRBJ1-5; D might be TRBD1 (5 bases). The CDR3 is 15 residues long. The V end was cut by 0 bases, the J end by 7 bases, with 13 bases between. Germline V gene data show CDR1 as LNHNV and CDR2 as YYDKDF (reference sequence).

The chain combines TRBV5-1 with TRBJ2-2; D is uncertain. Germline CDR1 SGHRS, CDR2 YFSETQ. Trimming removed 4 bases at V and 6 bases at J, with 10 bases between. This CDR3 comprises 13 residues. CDR3 in DNA: TGCGCCAGCAGCCCACTCGGCGCCGGGGAGCTGTTTTTT. Its protein product is CASSPLGAGELFF.

This clonotype was counted only a few times. Its ends do not fully match the called genes, so a read error is possible. This chain joins TRBV5-1 and TRBJ1-1; 7 nucleotides line up with TRBD1. The germline V gene encodes CDR1 SGHRS and CDR2 YFSETQ. The length of the CDR3 is 14 residues. The CDR3 spells CASSPGTVNTEAFF. The CDR3 nucleotides are TGTGCCAGCAGTCCCGGGACAGTGAACACTGAAGCTTTCTTT. Full variable domain (outside the CDR3, taken from reference TRBV5-1 and TRBJ1-1): KAGVTQTPRYLIKTRGQQVTLSCSPISGHRSVSWYQQTPGQGLQFLFEYFSETQRNKGNFPGRFSGRQFSNSRSEMNVSTLELGDSALYLCASSPGTVNTEAFFGQGTRLTVV.

The J gene is TRBJ2-5, the V gene TRBV3-1; a possible D gene is TRBD1 (7 bases). Trimming took 4 bases from V and 5 from J, leaving 20 bases between them. The CDR3 loop spans 16 amino acids. Germline loops: CDR1 LGHDT, CDR2 YNNKEL (reference sequence). The CDR3 protein is CASSPRGDGARETQYF. The CDR3 bases are TGTGCCAGCAGCCCCAGGGGGGACGGGGCCAGGGAGACCCAGTACTTC.

This chain connects TRBV6-1 to TRBJ2-5; D unresolved. V was trimmed by 6 bases and J by 0 bases, leaving 11 bases between them. Germline CDR1 MNHNS, CDR2 SASEGT. CDR3 length equals 14 residues. The DNA of the CDR3 is TGTGCCAGCAGAAGGTCACAGTACCAAGAGACCCAGTACTTC. It encodes CASRRSQYQETQYF.

The chain is built from TRBV20-1 and TRBJ2-3; 10 bases are shared with TRBD1. The germline V gene has CDR1 DFQATT and CDR2 SNEGSKA (reference sequence). The CDR3 totals 20 residues. Trimming took 3 bases from V and 4 from J; bases not matched to a gene: 22. The CDR3 protein is CSARGEPGQGLSGGADTQYF. In DNA form, the CDR3 reads TGCAGTGCTAGGGGAGAGCCGGGACAGGGGTTGAGTGGGGGAGCAGATACGCAGTATTTT.

The chain joins TRBV29-1 to TRBJ1-5; D uncertain. The CDR3 spans 14 residues. Per the germline V gene, CDR1 is SQVTM and CDR2 is ANQGSEA. V lost 4 bases and J lost 7, with 17 bases in between. CDR3 nucleotide sequence: TGCAGCGTTGCCGAAACCCCGGCCGGGCAGCCCCAGCATTTT. This translates into CSVAETPAGQPQHF.

The chain uses TRBV7-2 and TRBJ2-2; 8 bases align to TRBD1. CDR1 and CDR2 (germline): SGHTA, FQGNSA. This CDR3 spans 18 amino acids. Losses at the gene ends were 6 bases for V and 5 bases for J; bases not matched to a gene: 17. CDR3: CASRSRGSRGRRTGELFF. CDR3 in DNA: TGTGCCAGCAGGTCAAGGGGGAGCAGGGGGCGCCGTACCGGGGAGCTGTTTTTT.

The rearrangement links TRBV5-1 to TRBJ1-4; tentative D call: TRBD1 (5 bases). The V gene lost 0 bases and the J gene lost 8 bases, with 8 bases spanning the gap. Germline CDR1 is SGHRS and CDR2 is YFSETQ. The length of the CDR3 is 13 residues. The CDR3 DNA follows: TGCGCCAGCAGCTTGGGGGGACGCGAAAAACTGTTTTTT. It translates to CASSLGGREKLFF.

The rearrangement joins TRBV20-1 to TRBJ2-5; possible D gene TRBD2, 5 bases. Germline lookup yields CDR1 DFQATT and CDR2 SNEGSKA (reference sequence). With 6 bases removed from V and 4 bases from J, the gap between germline ends came to 15 bases. The CDR3 has 13 residues. The CDR3 protein is CSARAPPRETQYF. Written as DNA, the CDR3 is TGCAGTGCGCGGGCCCCCCCGAGAGAGACCCAGTACTTC.

This clonotype was detected a few times. The genes are TRBV7-2 and TRBJ2-5; D not resolved. Per germline, CDR1 SGHTA and CDR2 FQGNSA. V dropped 1 base and J dropped 5 bases, with 11 bases sitting between them. The CDR3 length is 14 residues. The CDR3 loop is CASSLGGPRETQYF. The CDR3 nucleotides are TGTGCCAGCAGCTTAGGGGGTCCACGCGAGACCCAGTACTTC.

The genes are TRBV19 and TRBJ1-5, with D maybe TRBD1 (6 bases). From germline, CDR1 is LNHDA and CDR2 SQIVND (reference sequence). The CDR3 runs 15 residues. Between the trimmed V and J ends, which lost 6 bases and 2 bases, there was a span of 14 bases. The CDR3 DNA is TGTGCCAGTAGCCCAGGGGTGAGAGGCAATCAGCCCCAGCATTTT. It translates to CASSPGVRGNQPQHF.

As DNA, the CDR3 is TGTGCCAGTTCCAGGGGCCCTCGCACAGATACGCAGTATTTT. This encodes CASSRGPRTDTQYF. The J gene is TRBJ2-3, the V gene TRBV3-1; D is perhaps TRBD1 (6 bases). The germline V and J ends were trimmed by 9 bases and 1 base, with 14 bases remaining between them. The CDR3 contains 14 residues. From germline, CDR1 is LGHDT and CDR2 YNNKEL (reference sequence).

This clonotype has only one observation. V is TRBV3-1 and J is TRBJ2-2, with TRBD1 identical over 7 bases. V shed 4 bases and J 6 bases; nucleotides not matched to a gene: 8. CDR3 length: 15 residues. Looked up from germline, CDR1 is LGHDT and CDR2 is YNNKEL (reference sequence). CDR3 nucleotides: TGTGCCAGCAGCCGCCCGACAGGGAAGGCCGGGGAGCTGTTTTTT. Amino acids: CASSRPTGKAGELFF.